The clone carrying this T cell receptor beta chain was found many times. TCRdb ran MiXCR on the RT-PCR reads and lists one entry per CDR3 protein. The table shows about 680,000 distinct CDR3 sequences, with 12% to 15% occurring only once. The CDR3 has 12 residues. The germline V gene has CDR1 DFQATT and CDR2 SNEGSKA (reference sequence). V was clipped by 5 bases and J by 12 bases; unmatched bases: 7. Input material: memory CD4+ T cells from blood. This clonotype originated in a female donor in good health, serving as a healthy control. The genes are TRBV20-1 and TRBJ2-5; 12 bases align to TRBD2. CDR3 sequence (DNA): TGCAGTGCTGATGGACTAGCGGGGAAAAAGTACTTC. This codes for CSADGLAGKKYF.